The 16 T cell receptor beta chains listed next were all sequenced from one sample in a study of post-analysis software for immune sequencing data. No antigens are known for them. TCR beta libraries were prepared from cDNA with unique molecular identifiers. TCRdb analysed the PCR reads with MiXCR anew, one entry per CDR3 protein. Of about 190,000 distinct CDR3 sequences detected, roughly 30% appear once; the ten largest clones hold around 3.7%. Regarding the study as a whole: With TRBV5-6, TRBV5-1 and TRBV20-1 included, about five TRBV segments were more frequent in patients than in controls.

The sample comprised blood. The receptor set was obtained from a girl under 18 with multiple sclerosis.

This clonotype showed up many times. The CDR3 protein is CASSQVQYNSGANVLTF. The CDR3 nucleotides are TGCGCCAGCAGCCAGGTTCAGTACAACTCTGGGGCCAACGTCCTGACTTTC. V and J are TRBV4-1 and TRBJ2-6; D remains unclear. The CDR3 spans 17 residues. CDR1 and CDR2 from the germline V gene are MGHRA and YSYEKL. V was shortened by 3 bases and J by 0 bases, with 12 bases between the two germline ends.

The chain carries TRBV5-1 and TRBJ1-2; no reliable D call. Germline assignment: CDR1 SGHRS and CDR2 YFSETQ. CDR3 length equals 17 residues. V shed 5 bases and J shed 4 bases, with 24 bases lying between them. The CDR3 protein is CASREGFEGRARYGYTF. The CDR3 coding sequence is TGCGCCAGCAGGGAGGGCTTTGAGGGCAGAGCACGCTATGGCTACACCTTC.

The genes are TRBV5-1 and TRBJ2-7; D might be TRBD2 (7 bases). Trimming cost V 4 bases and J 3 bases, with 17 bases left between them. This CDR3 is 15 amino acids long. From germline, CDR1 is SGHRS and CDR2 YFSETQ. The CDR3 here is CASSRLAGAIYEQYF. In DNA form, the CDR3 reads TGCGCCAGCAGCCGCCTGGCGGGGGCTATCTACGAGCAGTACTTC.

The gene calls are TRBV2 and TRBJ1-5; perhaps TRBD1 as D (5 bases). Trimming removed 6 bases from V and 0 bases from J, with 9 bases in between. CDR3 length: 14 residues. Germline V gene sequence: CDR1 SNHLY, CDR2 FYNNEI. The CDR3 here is CASRGTYSNQPQHF. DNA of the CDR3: TGTGCCAGCAGGGGGACTTATAGCAATCAGCCCCAGCATTTT.

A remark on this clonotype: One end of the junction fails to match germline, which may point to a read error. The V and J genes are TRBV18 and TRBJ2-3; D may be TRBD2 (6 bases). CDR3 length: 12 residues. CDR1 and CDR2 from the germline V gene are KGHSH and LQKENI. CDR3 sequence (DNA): TGTGCCAGCTCACCGGGAGGAGATACGCGGTATTTT. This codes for CASSPGGDTRYF.

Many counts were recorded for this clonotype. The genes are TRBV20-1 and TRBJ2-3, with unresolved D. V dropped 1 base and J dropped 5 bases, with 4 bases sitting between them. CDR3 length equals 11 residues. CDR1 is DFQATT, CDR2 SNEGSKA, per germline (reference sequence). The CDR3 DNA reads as TGCAGTGCTAGAGTTGTAGATACGCAGTATTTT. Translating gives CSARVVDTQYF.

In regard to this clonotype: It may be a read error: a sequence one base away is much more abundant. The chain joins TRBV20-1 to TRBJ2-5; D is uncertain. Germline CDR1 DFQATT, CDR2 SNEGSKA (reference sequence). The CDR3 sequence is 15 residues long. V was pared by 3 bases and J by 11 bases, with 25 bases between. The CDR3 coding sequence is TGCAGTGCTAGGAAAGAGAACATCATGGGAAATGAGCAGTACTTC. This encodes CSARKENIMGNEQYF.

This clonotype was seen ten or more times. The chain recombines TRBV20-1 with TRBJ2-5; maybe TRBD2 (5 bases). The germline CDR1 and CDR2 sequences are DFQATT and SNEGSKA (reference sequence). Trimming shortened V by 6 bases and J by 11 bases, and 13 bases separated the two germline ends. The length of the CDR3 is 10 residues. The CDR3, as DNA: TGCAGTGCAAGACTTAGGGAGCAGTACTTC. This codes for CSARLREQYF.

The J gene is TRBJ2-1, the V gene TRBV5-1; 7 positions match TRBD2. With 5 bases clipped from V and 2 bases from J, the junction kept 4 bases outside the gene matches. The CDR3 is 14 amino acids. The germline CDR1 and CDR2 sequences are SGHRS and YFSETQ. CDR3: CASRTRGAYNEQFF. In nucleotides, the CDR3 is TGCGCCAGCAGAACACGGGGGGCCTACAATGAGCAGTTCTTC.

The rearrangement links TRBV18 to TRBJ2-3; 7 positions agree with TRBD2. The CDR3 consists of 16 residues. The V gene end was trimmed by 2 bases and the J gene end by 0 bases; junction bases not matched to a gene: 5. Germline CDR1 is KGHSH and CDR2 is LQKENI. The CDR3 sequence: CASSPIPAGSTDTQYF. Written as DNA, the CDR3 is TGTGCCAGCTCACCAATCCCAGCGGGAAGCACAGATACGCAGTATTTT.

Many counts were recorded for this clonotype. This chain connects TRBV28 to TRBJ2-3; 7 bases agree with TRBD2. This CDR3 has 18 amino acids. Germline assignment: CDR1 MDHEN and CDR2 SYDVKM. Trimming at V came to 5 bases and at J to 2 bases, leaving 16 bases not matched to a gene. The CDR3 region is CASSIARRGTPSTDTQYF. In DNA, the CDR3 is TGTGCCAGCAGTATCGCCCGGCGGGGGACTCCTTCCACAGATACGCAGTATTTT.

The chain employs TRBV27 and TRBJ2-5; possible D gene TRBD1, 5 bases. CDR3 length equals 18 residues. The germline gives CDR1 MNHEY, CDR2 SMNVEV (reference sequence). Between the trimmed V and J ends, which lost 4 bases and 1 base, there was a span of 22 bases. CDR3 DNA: TGTGCCAGCAGTTCCGCCCCACCGACAGCCAGACCCCAAGAGACCCAGTACTTC. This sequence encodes CASSSAPPTARPQETQYF.

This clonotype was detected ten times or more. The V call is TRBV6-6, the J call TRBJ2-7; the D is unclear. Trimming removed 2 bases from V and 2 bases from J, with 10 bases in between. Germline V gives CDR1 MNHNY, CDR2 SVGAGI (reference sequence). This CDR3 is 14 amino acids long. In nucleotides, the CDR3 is TGTGCCAGCAGTTACGTTGGTCTCGCCTACGAGCAGTACTTC. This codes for CASSYVGLAYEQYF.

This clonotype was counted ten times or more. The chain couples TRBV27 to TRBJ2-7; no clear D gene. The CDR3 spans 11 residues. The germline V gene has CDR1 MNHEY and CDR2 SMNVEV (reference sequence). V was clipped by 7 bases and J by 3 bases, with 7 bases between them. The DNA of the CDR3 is TGTGCCAGCAAAGACTTCTACGAGCAGTACTTC. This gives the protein CASKDFYEQYF.

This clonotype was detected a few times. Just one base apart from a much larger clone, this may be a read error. The CDR3 loop reads CASRGLAGGNEQYF. The CDR3 DNA follows: TGTGCCAGCAGAGGACTAGCTGGGGGGAATGAGCAGTACTTC. The gene calls are TRBV12-3 or TRBV12-4 and TRBJ2-7, with 8 bases fitting TRBD2. V lost 6 bases, J lost 7 bases, and 11 bases stayed unmatched. The CDR3 is 14 residues long.

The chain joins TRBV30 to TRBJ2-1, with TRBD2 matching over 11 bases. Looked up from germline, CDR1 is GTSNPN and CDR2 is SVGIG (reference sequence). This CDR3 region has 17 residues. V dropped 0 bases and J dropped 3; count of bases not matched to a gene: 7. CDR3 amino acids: CAWSVSRTSGYYNEQFF. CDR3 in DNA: TGTGCCTGGAGTGTCTCGCGGACTAGCGGGTACTACAATGAGCAGTTCTTC.